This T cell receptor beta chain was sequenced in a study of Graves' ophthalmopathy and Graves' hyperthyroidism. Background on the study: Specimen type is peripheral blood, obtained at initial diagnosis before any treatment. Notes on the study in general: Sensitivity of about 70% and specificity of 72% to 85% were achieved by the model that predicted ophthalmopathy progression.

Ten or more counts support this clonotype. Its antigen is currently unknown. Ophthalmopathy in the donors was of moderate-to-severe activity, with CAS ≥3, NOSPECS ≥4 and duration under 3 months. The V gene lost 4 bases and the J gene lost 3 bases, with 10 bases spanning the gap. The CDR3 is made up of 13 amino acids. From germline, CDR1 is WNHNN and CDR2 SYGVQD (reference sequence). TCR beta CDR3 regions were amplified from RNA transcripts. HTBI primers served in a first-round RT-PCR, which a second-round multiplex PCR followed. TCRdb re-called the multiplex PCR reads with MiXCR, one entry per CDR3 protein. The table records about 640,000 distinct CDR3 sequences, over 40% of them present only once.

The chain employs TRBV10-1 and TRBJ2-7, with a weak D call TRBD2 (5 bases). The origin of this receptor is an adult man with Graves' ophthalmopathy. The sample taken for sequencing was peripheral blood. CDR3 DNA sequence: TGCGCCAGCAGTGGGACGGACTGCTACGAGCAGTACTTC. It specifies CASSGTDCYEQYF.